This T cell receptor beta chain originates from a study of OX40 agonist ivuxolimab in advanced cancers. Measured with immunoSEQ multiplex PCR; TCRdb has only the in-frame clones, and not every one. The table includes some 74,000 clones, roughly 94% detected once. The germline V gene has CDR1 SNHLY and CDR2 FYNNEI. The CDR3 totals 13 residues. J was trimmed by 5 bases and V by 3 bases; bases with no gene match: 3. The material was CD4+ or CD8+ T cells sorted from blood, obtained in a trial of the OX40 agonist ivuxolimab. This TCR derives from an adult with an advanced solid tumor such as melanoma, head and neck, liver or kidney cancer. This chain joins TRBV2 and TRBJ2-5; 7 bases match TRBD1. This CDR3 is CASSDWGQETQYF. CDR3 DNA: TGTGCCAGCAGTGATTGGGGACAGGAGACCCAGTACTTC.